The present T cell receptor beta chain was sequenced within a study of tumor and adjacent non-tumor tissue in lung cancer. Study details: Histology: about twelve adenocarcinoma, a couple of squamous cell carcinoma, 1 small cell lung cancer. Samples averaged around 4.2 million productive TCRbeta reads each.

The library came from three nested PCR rounds adapted from ARM-PCR protocols. TCRdb called the multiplex PCR reads again in MiXCR, with one record for every CDR3 protein. The sample shows tens of thousands of distinct CDR3 sequences, about two thirds of them seen only once. RNA was extracted from bulk tissue without any cell sorting. More than 3 cm separated this lung sample from the edge of the tumor. Concerning this clonotype itself: Its antigen is unidentified.

Germline-derived CDR1 and CDR2 are SGHDT and YYEEEE. CDR3 size: 17 residues. J gave up 6 bases and V 4 bases, and 17 bases lay outside the gene matches. Study conclusions and caveats: Top 100 clones took a larger repertoire share in normal lung. Compared with tumor, normal lung showed significantly lower TCR diversity.

The chain has TRBV5-6 and TRBJ2-3, with 7 bases matching TRBD1. The sequenced material came from distant non-tumor lung tissue. This clonotype was sampled from a woman between 50 and 59 years old with non-small cell lung cancer. CDR3 amino acids: CASSPPVAGGRRDTQYF. In nucleotides, the CDR3 is TGTGCCAGCAGCCCCCCTGTCGCAGGGGGAAGACGCGATACGCAGTATTTT.